This is a list of T cell receptor beta chains from one sample in a study of blood T cell repertoires in COVID-19. Some clones are missing from TCRdb's copy, which holds only in-frame ones; the method was immunoSEQ multiplex PCR. The sample gives about 79,000 clones, 75% to 90% of which show up once; approximately 14% is in the top ten. Sequencing input: peripheral blood. These receptors were taken from a man between 70 and 80 years old with active or convalescent COVID-19. The CDR3 runs from the conserved cysteine through the conserved F or W. The D gene is left open where the match is weak. Clone size is shown for a subset of rows, as once, few, many or a class of expanded clone.

cdr3_aa: CASSLNPLFSSGPGGGELFF; cdr3_nt: TGTGCCAGCAGCTTAAACCCCCTTTTTTCGAGCGGCCCCGGTGGCGGGGAGCTGTTTTTT; clone_size: NA; d_call: NA; j_call: TRBJ2-2; v_call: TRBV7-3
cdr3_aa: CASSEVAADGNTIYF; cdr3_nt: TGTGCCAGCAGTGAAGTTGCGGCAGATGGAAACACCATATATTTT; clone_size: NA; d_call: NA; j_call: TRBJ1-3; v_call: TRBV6-1
cdr3_aa: CASSTSRPSTDTQYF; cdr3_nt: TGTGCCAGTAGTACGTCTAGACCTAGCACAGATACGCAGTATTTT; clone_size: once; d_call: NA; j_call: TRBJ2-3; v_call: TRBV19
cdr3_aa: CASSPSGGSYGYTF; cdr3_nt: TGTGCCAGCAGTCCTAGCGGGGGTAGCTATGGCTACACCTTC; clone_size: few; d_call: NA; j_call: TRBJ1-2; v_call: TRBV27
cdr3_aa: CASSLGGYRSETQYF; cdr3_nt: TGCGCCAGCAGCTTGGGAGGATACAGGTCGGAGACCCAGTACTTC; clone_size: NA; d_call: NA; j_call: TRBJ2-5; v_call: TRBV5-1
cdr3_aa: CASSSGLAGGYEQYF; cdr3_nt: TGCGCCAGCAGCTCTGGACTAGCGGGGGGCTACGAGCAGTACTTC; clone_size: NA; d_call: TRBD2; j_call: TRBJ2-7; v_call: TRBV5-1
cdr3_aa: CASSGQLTNTEAFF; cdr3_nt: TGTGCCAGCAGCGGACAGTTAACGAACACTGAAGCTTTCTTT; clone_size: NA; d_call: NA; j_call: TRBJ1-1; v_call: TRBV2
cdr3_aa: CASSIGARLAGVPTQYF; cdr3_nt: TGTGCCAGTAGTATTGGGGCCCGACTAGCGGGAGTTCCAACGCAGTATTTT; clone_size: NA; d_call: TRBD2; j_call: TRBJ2-3; v_call: TRBV19
cdr3_aa: CASSPGTVANYGYTF; cdr3_nt: TGTGCCAGCAGCCCCGGGACAGTCGCTAACTATGGCTACACCTTC; clone_size: NA; d_call: TRBD1; j_call: TRBJ1-2; v_call: TRBV9
cdr3_aa: CASSRTGQSNYGYTF; cdr3_nt: TGTGCCAGCTCGCGGACAGGGCAATCTAACTATGGCTACACCTTC; clone_size: NA; d_call: TRBD1; j_call: TRBJ1-2; v_call: TRBV2
cdr3_aa: CASRLGAGNEQFF; cdr3_nt: TGTGCCAGCAGGTTGGGGGCCGGGAATGAGCAGTTCTTC; clone_size: NA; d_call: NA; j_call: TRBJ2-1; v_call: TRBV3-1/TRBV3-2
cdr3_aa: CASSNPGEVRSPLHF; cdr3_nt: TGTGCCAGCAGCAATCCAGGGGAAGTCCGCTCACCCCTCCACTTT; clone_size: NA; d_call: NA; j_call: TRBJ1-6; v_call: TRBV7-9
cdr3_aa: CAWSVAGPTSYEQYF; cdr3_nt: TGTGCCTGGAGTGTAGCGGGACCGACTAGCTACGAGCAGTACTTC; clone_size: NA; d_call: TRBD2; j_call: TRBJ2-7; v_call: TRBV30
cdr3_aa: CASSLRRGIPEAFF; cdr3_nt: TGTGCCAGCTCCTTGCGGCGGGGGATCCCTGAAGCTTTCTTT; clone_size: NA; d_call: NA; j_call: TRBJ1-1; v_call: TRBV28
cdr3_aa: CASSPGTAWGNTEAFF; cdr3_nt: TGTGCCAGTAGTCCTGGGACAGCATGGGGGAACACTGAAGCTTTCTTT; clone_size: NA; d_call: TRBD1; j_call: TRBJ1-1; v_call: TRBV19
cdr3_aa: CASSLGRGYGYTF; cdr3_nt: TGTGCCAGCAGTTTAGGCAGGGGCTATGGCTACACCTTC; clone_size: NA; d_call: NA; j_call: TRBJ1-2; v_call: TRBV28
cdr3_aa: CSVQPGSGIYEQYF; cdr3_nt: TGCAGCGTTCAACCGGGATCCGGAATCTACGAGCAGTACTTC; clone_size: NA; d_call: NA; j_call: TRBJ2-7; v_call: TRBV29-1
cdr3_aa: CASILGPHTGELFF; cdr3_nt: TGTGCCAGCATCCTGGGGCCCCACACCGGGGAGCTGTTTTTT; clone_size: NA; d_call: NA; j_call: TRBJ2-2; v_call: TRBV28
cdr3_aa: CASSGASGWRDTQYF; cdr3_nt: TGTGCCAGTAGTGGGGCTAGCGGCTGGCGGGATACGCAGTATTTT; clone_size: NA; d_call: TRBD2; j_call: TRBJ2-3; v_call: TRBV19
cdr3_aa: CASSHWTSGRNEQYF; cdr3_nt: TGTGCCAGCAGCCATTGGACTAGCGGGAGGAACGAGCAGTACTTC; clone_size: NA; d_call: TRBD2; j_call: TRBJ2-7; v_call: TRBV3-1/TRBV3-2
cdr3_aa: CASSWTGEGYGYTF; cdr3_nt: TGTGCCAGCAGCTGGACAGGGGAGGGCTATGGCTACACCTTC; clone_size: NA; d_call: TRBD1; j_call: TRBJ1-2; v_call: TRBV5-4
cdr3_aa: CASSFQGVNTIYF; cdr3_nt: TGTGCCAGCAGCTTCCAGGGGGTAAACACCATATATTTT; clone_size: once; d_call: TRBD1; j_call: TRBJ1-3; v_call: TRBV11-2
cdr3_aa: CASSPPGQAYEQYF; cdr3_nt: TGTGCCAGCTCACCACCGGGACAGGCCTACGAGCAGTACTTC; clone_size: NA; d_call: TRBD1; j_call: TRBJ2-7; v_call: TRBV18
cdr3_aa: CASSHSWSYGYTF; cdr3_nt: TGCGCCAGCAGCCATTCCTGGAGCTATGGCTACACCTTC; clone_size: NA; d_call: NA; j_call: TRBJ1-2; v_call: TRBV4-1
cdr3_aa: CSASPGLAGRGYNEQFF; cdr3_nt: TGCAGTGCTAGTCCGGGGCTAGCGGGGCGGGGCTACAATGAGCAGTTCTTC; clone_size: once; d_call: TRBD2; j_call: TRBJ2-1; v_call: TRBV20-1